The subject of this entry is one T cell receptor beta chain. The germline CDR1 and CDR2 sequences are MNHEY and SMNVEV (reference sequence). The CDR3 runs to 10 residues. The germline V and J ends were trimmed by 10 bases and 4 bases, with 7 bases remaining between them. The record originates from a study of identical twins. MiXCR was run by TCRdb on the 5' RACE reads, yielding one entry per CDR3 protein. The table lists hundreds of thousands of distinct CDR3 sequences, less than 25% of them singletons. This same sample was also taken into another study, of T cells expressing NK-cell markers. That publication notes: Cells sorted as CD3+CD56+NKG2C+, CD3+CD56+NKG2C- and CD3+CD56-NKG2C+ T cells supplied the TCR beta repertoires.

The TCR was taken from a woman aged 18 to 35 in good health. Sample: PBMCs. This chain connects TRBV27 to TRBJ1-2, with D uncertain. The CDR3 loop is CAIPRYGYTF. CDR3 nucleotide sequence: TGTGCCATCCCCCGCTATGGCTACACCTTC.